The 26 T cell receptor beta chains below come from one sample, sequenced in a study of cytomegalovirus exposure and HLA in healthy donors. Researchers ran the PCR with 60 Vbeta and 13 Jbeta primers. The protocol was immunoSEQ multiplex PCR, while the TCRdb copy is restricted to in-frame clones and leaves out a portion. The sample table sets out about 130,000 clones. Sequenced material: PBMCs. The receptors originated from a man aged 25 to 45 in good health and CMV-seronegative.

The chain has TRBV4-1 and TRBJ2-3; 10 nucleotides match TRBD2. Germline V gene data show CDR1 as MGHRA and CDR2 as YSYEKL. Trimming removed 3 bases from V and 2 bases from J; junction bases left unmatched: 5. This CDR3 comprises 16 residues. For the CDR3, the DNA is TGCGCCAGCAGCCAGGATAGCGGGAGGTACACAGATACGCAGTATTTT. This codes for CASSQDSGRYTDTQYF.

The chain joins TRBV11-2 to TRBJ2-7; 10 bases line up with TRBD2. V trimming: 1 base; J trimming: 6 bases; junction bases outside the gene matches: 3. This CDR3 comprises 14 residues. Germline V gene sequence: CDR1 SGHAT, CDR2 FQNNGV. CDR3 sequence (DNA): TGTGCCAGCAGCTTAGGGCTAGCGGGAGTCGAGCAGTACTTC. Protein product: CASSLGLAGVEQYF. Filled out from reference TRBV11-2 and TRBJ2-7, the complete variable domain reads EAGVAQSPRYKIIEKRQSVAFWCNPISGHATLYWYQQILGQGPKLLIQFQNNGVVDDSQLPKDRFSAERLKGVDSTLKIQPAKLEDSAVYLCASSLGLAGVEQYFGPGTRLTVT.

This chain joins TRBV29-1 and TRBJ2-1, with 10 positions matching TRBD2. V lost 3 bases, J lost 9 bases, and 8 bases stayed unmatched. CDR1 and CDR2 from the germline V gene are SQVTM and ANQGSEA. The CDR3 is made up of 14 amino acids. CDR3 bases: TGCAGCGTTGACCTGGGACTAGCGTCTCCTGAGCAGTTCTTC. Its translation: CSVDLGLASPEQFF.

The chain recombines TRBV7-9 with TRBJ1-6; D gene unclear. V shed 6 bases and J shed 5 bases, with 14 bases lying between them. Per the germline V gene, CDR1 is SEHNR and CDR2 is FQNEAQ (reference sequence). The CDR3 loop spans 15 amino acids. CDR3 nucleotides: TGTGCCAGCAGTTCCGGGATTGGAGATAATTCACCCCTCCACTTT. It codes for CASSSGIGDNSPLHF.

This sequence joins TRBV28 and TRBJ2-7; D unclear. CDR1 and CDR2 from the germline V gene are MDHEN and SYDVKM. Trimming pared 5 bases from V and 1 base from J, leaving 12 bases between. The CDR3 covers 14 residues. Here the CDR3 reads CASSPNFFSYEQYF. CDR3 bases: TGTGCCAGCAGTCCGAACTTTTTTTCCTACGAGCAGTACTTC. Full variable domain (rest looked up from reference TRBV28 and TRBJ2-7): DVKVTQSSRYLVKRTGEKVFLECVQDMDHENMFWYRQDPGLGLRLIYFSYDVKMKEKGDIPEGYSVSREKKERFSLILESASTNQTSMYLCASSPNFFSYEQYFGPGTRLTVT.

CDR3 sequence reads: CASSVIKSYEQYF. CDR3 coding DNA: TGTGCCAGCAGCGTAATTAAATCTTACGAGCAGTACTTC. The chain combines TRBV6-5 with TRBJ2-7; D call uncertain. The CDR3 extends over 13 amino acids. Germline values: CDR1 MNHEY, CDR2 SVGAGI. V was cut by 6 bases and J by 4 bases, with 13 bases left in between.

The genes are TRBV30 and TRBJ2-2; TRBD2 agrees at 13 bases. The germline CDR1 and CDR2 sequences are GTSNPN and SVGIG (reference sequence). The CDR3 extends over 15 amino acids. Trimming took 3 bases from V and 7 from J; bases not matched to a gene: 5. In nucleotides, the CDR3 is TGTGCCTGGAGATCTGGACTAGCGGGAGACGGGGAGCTGTTTTTT. It codes for CAWRSGLAGDGELFF.

This chain links TRBV19 with TRBJ2-2; 11 bases align to TRBD2. From germline, CDR1 is LNHDA and CDR2 SQIVND (reference sequence). V dropped 4 bases and J dropped 14; count of bases not matched to a gene: 3. The CDR3 sequence is 12 residues long. The CDR3 loop reads CASSKGLAALFF. The CDR3 DNA sequence: TGTGCCAGTAGTAAGGGACTAGCGGCCCTGTTTTTT.

The DNA of the CDR3 is TGTGCCTGGAGTGCAGGGACAGGGAATGAAAAACTGTTTTTT. Its translation is CAWSAGTGNEKLFF. The chain is built from TRBV30 and TRBJ1-4, with 9 bases that match TRBD1. Germline loops: CDR1 GTSNPN, CDR2 SVGIG (reference sequence). The CDR3 contains 14 residues. With 1 base clipped from V and 5 bases from J, the junction kept 2 bases outside the gene matches.

V gene TRBV5-1 combines with J gene TRBJ2-2, with 7 nucleotides matching TRBD2. The germline V gene encodes CDR1 SGHRS and CDR2 YFSETQ. V lost 4 bases to trimming and J lost 0 bases; unmatched junction nucleotides: 12. This CDR3 has 18 residues. The DNA for the CDR3 is TGCGCCAGCAGCCCGGGGGGTAAGCGGGGACCGAACACCGGGGAGCTGTTTTTT. Translation gives CASSPGGKRGPNTGELFF.

Concerning this clone itself: Other DNA sequences from this sample encode an identical CDR3 as well. The CDR3 spells CSVDGGTDTQYF. CDR3 bases: TGCAGCGTTGACGGGGGAACAGATACGCAGTATTTT. This chain links TRBV29-1 with TRBJ2-3; the D gene is possibly TRBD2 (6 bases). CDR1 is SQVTM and CDR2 is ANQGSEA in the germline V gene. Trimming left V 3 bases short and J 3 bases short, with 7 bases between. The CDR3 has 12 amino acids.

The chain links TRBV6-5 to TRBJ2-1; 8 bases align to TRBD1. CDR1 is MNHEY, CDR2 SVGAGI, per germline. Losses at the gene ends were 0 bases for V and 8 bases for J; bases not matched to a gene: 9. CDR3 length: 16 residues. This CDR3 reads CASSYSGQGAEYEQFF. The CDR3 nucleotides read TGTGCCAGCAGTTACTCGGGGCAGGGGGCTGAGTATGAGCAGTTCTTC.

The chain is built from TRBV6-1 and TRBJ2-3; TRBD2 matches 7 bases. The CDR3 totals 15 residues. Germline CDR1 MNHNS, CDR2 SASEGT. Trimming cost V 9 bases and J 3 bases; bases outside gene matches: 12. This CDR3 is CASRGEGLVTDTQYF. The CDR3 DNA reads as TGTGCCAGTCGGGGGGAGGGCCTTGTAACAGATACGCAGTATTTT.

V usage is TRBV29-1 and J usage is TRBJ1-2; 9 bases align to TRBD1. Trimming removed 5 bases from V and 6 bases from J; junction bases left unmatched: 4. The germline gives CDR1 SQVTM, CDR2 ANQGSEA. The CDR3 totals 12 residues. CDR3 in amino acids: CSVRQGDNGYTF. CDR3 sequence (DNA): TGCAGCGTTCGACAGGGGGATAATGGCTACACCTTC. The full variable domain, its missing parts supplied by reference TRBV29-1 and TRBJ1-2, is SAVISQKPSRDICQRGTSLTIQCQVDSQVTMMFWYRQQPGQSLTLIATANQGSEATYESGFVIDKFPISRPNLTFSTLTVSNMSPEDSSIYLCSVRQGDNGYTFGSGTRLTVV.

V usage is TRBV28 and J usage is TRBJ2-2; 13 nucleotides line up with TRBD2. The CDR3 is made up of 19 amino acids. Germline CDR1 is MDHEN and CDR2 is SYDVKM. V was clipped by 4 bases and J by 0 bases; unmatched bases: 8. The CDR3 region has the DNA TGTGCCAGCAGTTCCTCTCGACTAGCGGGAGGACCGAACACCGGGGAGCTGTTTTTT. Protein: CASSSSRLAGGPNTGELFF.

This chain uses TRBV28 with TRBJ1-5, with D hard to call. This CDR3 has 13 amino acids. Germline lookup yields CDR1 MDHEN and CDR2 SYDVKM. Trimming pared 3 bases from V and 7 bases from J, leaving 10 bases between. CDR3 nucleotide sequence: TGTGCCAGCAGTTTTAGACGGGGACAGCCCCAGCATTTT. As protein: CASSFRRGQPQHF.

CDR3 nucleotide sequence: TGCGCCAGCAGCCAAGGACTAGCGGGAGACGGGGAGACCCAGTACTTC. Protein: CASSQGLAGDGETQYF. The chain carries TRBV4-3 and TRBJ2-5; the match to TRBD2 covers 12 bases. Germline CDR1 reads LGHNA; CDR2 reads YSLEER. V was pared by 1 base and J by 5 bases, with 5 bases of the junction left unmatched. The CDR3 sequence is 16 residues long.

Turning to this clone: In the same sample, other DNA sequences code for this CDR3. For the CDR3, the DNA is TGTGCCAGCAGTGAGGCTAGCGGGAGCTCAGAGACCCAGTACTTC. Translated, it gives CASSEASGSSETQYF. V gene TRBV6-1 combines with J gene TRBJ2-5; TRBD2 aligns across 10 bases. In germline, CDR1 is MNHNS, CDR2 SASEGT. The junction had 5 bases not matched to a gene; V was cut back by 3 bases and J by 4 bases. This CDR3 has 15 amino acids.

This rearrangement joins TRBV6-6 to TRBJ2-1; unclear D gene. V lost 5 bases and J 6 bases, leaving 5 bases between the germline ends. The length of the CDR3 is 11 residues. Looked up from germline, CDR1 is MNHNY and CDR2 is SVGAGI (reference sequence). CDR3 sequence reads: CASSPFNEQFF. The CDR3 coding sequence is TGTGCCAGCAGTCCTTTCAATGAGCAGTTCTTC.

This chain joins TRBV10-3 and TRBJ2-3; the D gene is possibly TRBD2 (6 bases). The V gene's germline CDR1 is ENHRY and CDR2 SYGVKD. The CDR3 covers 15 residues. Trimming took off 6 bases at V and 2 bases at J, with 15 bases between the two ends. The CDR3 bases are TGTGCCATCAGCGATCCTAGCGCTGTCACAGATACGCAGTATTTT. Residues: CAISDPSAVTDTQYF.

The rearrangement links TRBV7-8 to TRBJ1-4; TRBD1 might be the D (5 bases). V was cut by 3 bases and J by 8 bases, with 7 bases left in between. This CDR3 has 12 amino acids. Germline loops: CDR1 SGHVS, CDR2 FQNEAQ. The CDR3 DNA is TGTGCCAGCAGCTTTCACAGGGAAAAACTGTTTTTT. Amino acids: CASSFHREKLFF.

The chain couples TRBV6-1 to TRBJ1-1; no definite D call. V dropped 2 bases and J dropped 4 bases, with 11 bases sitting between them. CDR3 length equals 14 residues. Germline V CDR1 and CDR2: MNHNS, SASEGT. The CDR3 loop is CASSESSASTEAFF. The CDR3 DNA follows: TGTGCCAGCAGTGAATCCTCTGCTAGCACTGAAGCTTTCTTT.

This chain joins TRBV29-1 and TRBJ2-1; D gene unclear. In germline, CDR1 is SQVTM, CDR2 ANQGSEA. This CDR3 spans 14 amino acids. V lost 0 bases and J 6 bases, leaving 12 bases between the germline ends. CDR3 region: CSVEDARRGNEQFF. In DNA, the CDR3 is TGCAGCGTTGAAGATGCTAGGAGAGGCAATGAGCAGTTCTTC.

This chain connects TRBV5-6 to TRBJ1-1, with 9 bases identical to TRBD1. Germline-derived CDR1 and CDR2 are SGHDT and YYEEEE. V dropped 5 bases and J dropped 2; count of bases not matched to a gene: 13. The CDR3 length is 17 residues. The CDR3 DNA sequence: TGTGCCAGCAGTCCGTCAACACACAGGGGGCCTAACACTGAAGCTTTCTTT. It yields the protein CASSPSTHRGPNTEAFF.

This chain links TRBV7-9 with TRBJ2-1, with a weak D call TRBD1 (5 bases). V shed 4 bases and J shed 4 bases, with 8 bases lying between them. This CDR3 has 13 amino acids. Germline CDR1 reads SEHNR; CDR2 reads FQNEAQ (reference sequence). The CDR3 nucleotides read TGTGCCAGCAGCTATGACAGATACAATGAGCAGTTCTTC. This gives the protein CASSYDRYNEQFF. Full variable domain (remainder filled in from reference TRBV7-9 and TRBJ2-1): DTGVSQNPRHKITKRGQNVTFRCDPISEHNRLYWYRQTLGQGPEFLTYFQNEAQLEKSRLLSDRFSAERPKGSFSTLEIQRTEQGDSAMYLCASSYDRYNEQFFGPGTRLTVL.

The V call is TRBV6-1, the J call TRBJ1-5, with D unresolved. With 4 bases removed from V and 0 bases from J, the gap between germline ends came to 13 bases. Germline V gives CDR1 MNHNS, CDR2 SASEGT. The CDR3 totals 16 residues. The chain's CDR3 is CASSAANRFSNQPQHF. The CDR3 nucleotides are TGTGCCAGCAGTGCCGCCAATAGATTTAGCAATCAGCCCCAGCATTTT.